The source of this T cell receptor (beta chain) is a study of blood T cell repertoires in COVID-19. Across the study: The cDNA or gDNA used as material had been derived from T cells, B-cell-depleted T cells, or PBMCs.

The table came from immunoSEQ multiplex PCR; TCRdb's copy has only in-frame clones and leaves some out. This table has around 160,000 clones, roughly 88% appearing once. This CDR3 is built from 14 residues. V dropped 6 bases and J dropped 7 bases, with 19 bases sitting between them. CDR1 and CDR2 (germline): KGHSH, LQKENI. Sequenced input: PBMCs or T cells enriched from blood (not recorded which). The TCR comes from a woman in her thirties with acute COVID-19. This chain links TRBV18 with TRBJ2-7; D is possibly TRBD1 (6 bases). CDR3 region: CASSSTQGIGEQYF. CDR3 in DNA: TGTGCCAGCTCGTCGACCCAGGGGATTGGGGAGCAGTACTTC.